This section outlines one TCR beta chain sequence together with its context. Its antigen remains unidentified. PCR involved 60 Vbeta and 13 Jbeta primers. Generated by immunoSEQ multiplex PCR, the TCRdb table keeps only in-frame clones and is missing some. The data hold 140,000 to 150,000 clones, with 60% to 80% observed a single time. The CDR3 has 16 residues. J gave up 1 base and V 1 base, and 0 bases lay outside the gene matches. Looked up from germline, CDR1 is MNHNY and CDR2 is SVGAGI (reference sequence). The data stem from a study of cytomegalovirus exposure and HLA in healthy donors. General study points: Owing to their indistinguishability, certain V segments, notably TRBV6-2 and TRBV6-3, were excluded. For most TCR beta V segments, an earlier analysis put the productive rate at about 87% or about 30% of the time. Later analysis showed most CMV-associated TCR beta chains appearing HLA-restricted.

The specimen was PBMCs. The chain combines TRBV6-6 with TRBJ2-3; 12 bases align to TRBD2. The receptor comes from a woman in her thirties or forties in good health and CMV-seropositive. The CDR3 coding sequence is TGTGCCAGCAGTTACTGGACTAGCGGGGGCACAGATACGCAGTATTTT. The encoded protein is CASSYWTSGGTDTQYF.